Ten or more counts support the clone carrying this T cell receptor beta chain. The V end lost 5 bases, the J end lost 4 bases, and 8 bases lay between the germline ends. From germline, CDR1 is SGHTA and CDR2 FQGNSA. The CDR3 is 12 amino acids. Time point noted: pre-sensitization, week 0. Sample treatment: therapeutic diphenylcyclopropenone sensitization with weekly scalp DPC. The authors extracted total RNA from unfractionated whole blood. Each CDR3 protein gets one entry after TCRdb re-called the RACE reads with MiXCR. The data hold about 68,000 distinct CDR3 sequences, with approximately 10% observed a single time. This entry belongs to a study of human T cells and chemical hapten exposure. Across the study: Alopecia areata, totalis or universalis was found in mostly female patients.

The material was whole blood, obtained in connection with sensitization to the hapten diphenylcyclopropenone (DPC). J is TRBJ1-1 and V is TRBV7-2; no clear D. The sequence derives from a woman aged 45 to 65 with alopecia areata. Some clones in this sample may be carry-over from other donors' samples. The CDR3 reads CASSLLRTEAFF. CDR3 DNA sequence: TGTGCCAGCAGCCTCCTACGCACTGAAGCTTTCTTT. Full variable domain (rest looked up from reference TRBV7-2 and TRBJ1-1): GAGVSQSPSNKVTEKGKDVELRCDPISGHTALYWYRQSLGQGLEFLIYFQGNSAPDKSGLPSDRFSAERTGGSVSTLTIQRTQQEDSAVYLCASSLLRTEAFFGQGTRLTVV.